The clone carrying this TCR beta chain appeared a few times. Its target is unknown. This record comes from a study of PD-1 blockade in classical Hodgkin lymphoma. Broader study findings: Anyone who began nivolumab under 1 year after ASCT was excluded.

Every patient relapsed after autologous stem cell transplantation, and brentuximab vedotin exposure varied. Best responses were complete response, partial response or progressive disease. Here immunoSEQ multiplex PCR was the method, and the copy in TCRdb shows in-frame clones only, minus some. The table includes approximately 150,000 clones, around 73% detected once. This TCR was sampled from a human donor with classical Hodgkin lymphoma. The sequencing here drew on peripheral blood mononuclear cells (PBMCs), taken before the second cycle of nivolumab.

The CDR3 coding sequence is TGTGCCAGCAGTTACGTGACAGGGATGATTGGCTACACCTTC. It is translated as CASSYVTGMIGYTF. J is TRBJ1-2 and V is TRBV6-5, with TRBD1 matching 7 bases. V shed 2 bases, J shed 7 bases, and the junction held 7 bases outside the gene matches. The CDR3 has 14 residues. In germline, CDR1 is MNHEY, CDR2 SVGAGI.